Listed here is a single T cell receptor beta chain. Clones were read by immunoSEQ multiplex PCR, and TCRdb kept only the in-frame ones, dropping some. The sample comprises 100,000 or so clones, roughly 84% of which are singletons, and about 1.5% rests with the top ten. Trimming cost V 2 bases and J 6 bases; bases outside gene matches: 4. This CDR3 has 14 residues. CDR1 and CDR2 (germline): KGHDR, SFDVKD. This record belongs to a study of T cell responses to AZD1222 COVID-19 vaccine. This rearrangement joins TRBV24-1 to TRBJ1-1, with 8 bases that match TRBD1. This receptor was obtained from an adult in good health. Sequencing used peripheral blood, obtained on day 0 of AZD1222 vaccination. CDR3 sequence reads: CATSDSTQGAEAFF. As DNA, the CDR3 is TGTGCCACCAGTGATTCCACACAGGGGGCTGAAGCTTTCTTT.